The next 24 T cell receptor beta chains were all read from a single sample in a study of T cell changes during pregnancy in multiple sclerosis. Method: immunoSEQ multiplex PCR; TCRdb's copy keeps in-frame clones and lacks some. The sample records about 73,000 clones, approximately 92% being singletons. The starting material was peripheral blood, obtained in the third trimester of pregnancy. Every receptor here comes from a female donor in good health, enrolled as a control in a pregnancy study.

This chain links TRBV28 with TRBJ2-7; possible D gene TRBD1, 5 bases. The CDR3 covers 13 residues. Germline CDR1 reads MDHEN; CDR2 reads SYDVKM. V dropped 4 bases and J dropped 3 bases, with 10 bases sitting between them. CDR3 loop: CASSSRTNYEQYF. CDR3 in DNA: TGTGCCAGCAGTTCAAGGACAAACTACGAGCAGTACTTC.

The chain combines TRBV5-1 with TRBJ1-6; TRBD1 aligns across 8 bases. The CDR3 runs to 14 residues. Germline loops: CDR1 SGHRS, CDR2 YFSETQ. V shed 4 bases and J 8 bases; nucleotides not matched to a gene: 5. CDR3 loop: CASSPGQADSPLHF. The CDR3 DNA sequence: TGCGCCAGCAGCCCGGGACAGGCGGATTCACCCCTCCACTTT.

The J gene is TRBJ2-1, the V gene TRBV7-2; 7 nucleotides match TRBD1. J lost 9 bases, V lost 7 bases, and 6 bases had no gene match. Germline-derived CDR1 and CDR2 are SGHTA and FQGNSA. This CDR3 comprises 12 residues. CDR3 sequence (DNA): TGTGCCAGCACCAAGGGGGCCGGTGAGCAGTTCTTC. Protein: CASTKGAGEQFF.

The chain employs TRBV4-1 and TRBJ2-6; possibly TRBD2 for D (6 bases). CDR1 is MGHRA, CDR2 YSYEKL, per germline. The CDR3 is 17 residues long. Trimming shortened V by 4 bases and J by 0 bases, and 13 bases separated the two germline ends. CDR3 nucleotide sequence: TGCGCCAGCAGCCTCGGGGAGGAGTTCTCTGGGGCCAACGTCCTGACTTTC. Translated: CASSLGEEFSGANVLTF.

The chain couples TRBV5-1 to TRBJ1-3; 7 bases are shared with TRBD1. The CDR3 length is 17 residues. Germline CDR1 SGHRS, CDR2 YFSETQ. Trimming removed 4 bases from V and 0 bases from J; junction bases left unmatched: 10. The CDR3 spells CASSPTVQGSSGNTIYF. CDR3 bases: TGCGCCAGCAGCCCGACCGTACAGGGGAGCTCTGGAAACACCATATATTTT. The full variable domain, with the rest looked up from reference TRBV5-1 and TRBJ1-3, is KAGVTQTPRYLIKTRGQQVTLSCSPISGHRSVSWYQQTPGQGLQFLFEYFSETQRNKGNFPGRFSGRQFSNSRSEMNVSTLELGDSALYLCASSPTVQGSSGNTIYFGEGSWLTVV.

The gene calls are TRBV27 and TRBJ1-5, with D tentatively TRBD1 (5 bases). Trimming cost V 0 bases and J 7 bases, with 13 bases left between them. This CDR3 has 15 amino acids. CDR1 and CDR2 from the germline V gene are MNHEY and SMNVEV (reference sequence). The CDR3 region is CASSLSRGTGQPQHF. The CDR3 nucleotides are TGTGCCAGCAGTTTATCGCGGGGGACGGGCCAGCCCCAGCATTTT.

The gene calls are TRBV27 and TRBJ2-5, with 15 bases lining up with TRBD2. V lost 1 base and J lost 5; bases outside the gene matches: 5. Germline-derived CDR1 and CDR2 are MNHEY and SMNVEV (reference sequence). There are 17 residues in the CDR3. The CDR3 here is CASSLLGLAGGRETQYF. The CDR3 nucleotides read TGTGCCAGCAGTTTATTGGGACTAGCGGGAGGAAGGGAGACCCAGTACTTC.

In this sample, this clone turned up once. The chain has TRBV27 and TRBJ2-5, with D possibly TRBD2 on 7 matching bases. From germline, CDR1 is MNHEY and CDR2 SMNVEV (reference sequence). Trimming cost V 2 bases and J 5 bases, with 18 bases left between them. The CDR3 sequence is 16 residues long. The CDR3 nucleotides read TGTGCCAGCAGTTTAGACCCGGGGGGCCCGAGGGAGACCCAGTACTTC. It specifies CASSLDPGGPRETQYF.

V gene TRBV2 combines with J gene TRBJ1-2; perhaps TRBD1 as D (5 bases). The CDR3 totals 13 residues. Trimming cost V 4 bases and J 2 bases, with 8 bases left between them. Germline CDR1 reads SNHLY; CDR2 reads FYNNEI. CDR3 sequence reads: CASSVDSNYGYTF. Written as DNA, the CDR3 is TGTGCCAGCAGTGTTGACAGCAACTATGGCTACACCTTC. Based on the CDR3 plus reference TRBV2 and TRBJ1-2, the full variable domain is EPEVTQTPSHQVTQMGQEVILRCVPISNHLYFYWYRQILGQKVEFLVSFYNNEISEKSEIFDDQFSVERPDGSNFTLKIRSTKLEDSAMYFCASSVDSNYGYTFGSGTRLTVV.

This rearrangement joins TRBV2 to TRBJ2-3; possible D gene TRBD2, 5 bases. With 1 base removed from V and 2 bases from J, the gap between germline ends came to 13 bases. The germline V gene encodes CDR1 SNHLY and CDR2 FYNNEI. This CDR3 spans 16 amino acids. CDR3 nucleotides: TGTGCCAGCAGTGAAGAGGTTAGCGAGTACACAGATACGCAGTATTTT. Its protein is CASSEEVSEYTDTQYF.

The chain joins TRBV10-2 to TRBJ2-1, with D perhaps matching TRBD2 (5 bases). Germline lookup yields CDR1 WSHSY and CDR2 SAAADI. Trimming removed 2 bases from V and 4 bases from J, with 9 bases in between. CDR3 length equals 14 residues. The CDR3 nucleotides read TGCGCCAGCAGTGAGCCCCCGGGGTACAATGAGCAGTTCTTC. As protein: CASSEPPGYNEQFF.

J is TRBJ2-2 and V is TRBV18; unclear D gene. CDR3 length equals 14 residues. The V end lost 2 bases, the J end lost 3 bases, and 7 bases lay between the germline ends. CDR1 KGHSH and CDR2 LQKENI come from the germline V gene. CDR3: CASSPKTDTGELFF. CDR3 DNA sequence: TGTGCCAGCTCACCAAAAACAGACACCGGGGAGCTGTTTTTT.

The rearrangement uses TRBV10-1 and TRBJ2-1; TRBD2 agrees at 7 bases. The germline V gene has CDR1 WNHNN and CDR2 SYGVQD (reference sequence). V shed 2 bases and J 8 bases; nucleotides not matched to a gene: 3. The length of the CDR3 is 13 residues. This chain's CDR3 is CASSEGAGYEQFF. The CDR3 DNA follows: TGCGCCAGCAGTGAGGGAGCGGGGTATGAGCAGTTCTTC.

CDR3 nucleotides: TGTGCAAGTCGCTCACAGGTCAATCAGCCCCAGCATTTT. Its translation: CASRSQVNQPQHF. V is TRBV12-2 and J is TRBJ1-5; TRBD1 is the table's D call and was not checked against the DNA. TRBV12-2 is a recognized pseudogene. The CDR3 consists of 13 residues.

This clone came up a few times. The chain combines TRBV18 with TRBJ1-2; unclear D gene. CDR1 KGHSH and CDR2 LQKENI come from the germline V gene. The CDR3 consists of 11 residues. Trimming took 6 bases from V and 2 from J, leaving 4 bases between them. The DNA of the CDR3 is TGTGCCAGCTCCCAGAACTATGGCTACACCTTC. It specifies CASSQNYGYTF.

This clone showed up just once. The chain is built from TRBV7-2 and TRBJ2-1; D is perhaps TRBD2 (5 bases). CDR1 and CDR2 (germline): SGHTA, FQGNSA. The V end was cut by 6 bases, the J end by 10 bases, with 13 bases between. CDR3 size: 12 residues. CDR3 DNA sequence: TGTGCCAGCAGTCCGAGGACTTCGGAGCAGTTCTTC. Protein: CASSPRTSEQFF.

This chain uses TRBV27 with TRBJ2-3, with 7 bases lining up with TRBD1. This CDR3 has 15 amino acids. V was pared by 3 bases and J by 2 bases, with 5 bases of the junction left unmatched. Germline CDR1 MNHEY, CDR2 SMNVEV (reference sequence). The CDR3 bases are TGTGCCAGCAGTTTCGGACAGGTGTACACAGATACGCAGTATTTT. It yields the protein CASSFGQVYTDTQYF.

The rearrangement links TRBV4-3 to TRBJ2-3, with 8 bases that match TRBD1. Germline CDR1 reads LGHNA; CDR2 reads YSLEER. Unmatched junction bases numbered 6, after V lost 4 bases and J lost 0 bases. The CDR3 spans 16 residues. Written as DNA, the CDR3 is TGCGCCAGCAGCCCCCAAGGACAGGGAAGCACAGATACGCAGTATTTT. It codes for CASSPQGQGSTDTQYF.

The chain recombines TRBV28 with TRBJ1-1; a weak D match, TRBD1 (6 bases). This CDR3 has 16 residues. V lost 6 bases and J 6 bases, leaving 23 bases between the germline ends. From germline, CDR1 is MDHEN and CDR2 SYDVKM. DNA for the CDR3: TGTGCCAGCAGCCGTGTCCGGGGGGCCTTGGTCCCTGAAGCTTTCTTT. Its protein is CASSRVRGALVPEAFF.

The chain couples TRBV5-5 to TRBJ2-3; D may be TRBD2 (6 bases). The CDR3 loop spans 13 amino acids. Trimming left V 9 bases short and J 4 bases short, with 15 bases between. The V gene's germline CDR1 is SGHKS and CDR2 YYEKEE (reference sequence). Written as DNA, the CDR3 is TGTGCCACAGGCCGGATAGCGGCAGATACGCAGTATTTT. Protein product: CATGRIAADTQYF.

The table lists this clone with a count of one. The chain combines TRBV27 with TRBJ2-5; D may be TRBD2 (6 bases). Germline assignment: CDR1 MNHEY and CDR2 SMNVEV (reference sequence). The CDR3 has 15 residues. V was cut by 3 bases and J by 1 base, with 12 bases left in between. CDR3 loop: CASSFSGALQETQYF. CDR3 nucleotide sequence: TGTGCCAGCAGTTTTAGCGGAGCGCTCCAAGAGACCCAGTACTTC.

The V gene is TRBV7-2, the J gene TRBJ1-4, with 7 bases aligning to TRBD1. This CDR3 is 18 amino acids long. The ends lost 6 bases at V and 1 base at J; junction bases unmatched: 14. Germline CDR1 and CDR2: SGHTA and FQGNSA. For the CDR3, the DNA is TGTGCCAGCAGTCCGGACAGGTGGTTTTCCGGAACTAATGAAAAACTGTTTTTT. This encodes CASSPDRWFSGTNEKLFF.

This clone showed up just once. The genes are TRBV6-6 and TRBJ2-5; 11 bases line up with TRBD1. Germline-derived CDR1 and CDR2 are MNHNY and SVGAGI (reference sequence). The CDR3 extends over 13 amino acids. J was trimmed by 4 bases and V by 7 bases; bases with no gene match: 2. The CDR3 loop reads CASTGTGGETQYF. The CDR3 bases are TGTGCCAGCACCGGGACAGGGGGAGAGACCCAGTACTTC.

The chain joins TRBV28 to TRBJ2-7; D gene uncertain. Germline CDR1 reads MDHEN; CDR2 reads SYDVKM. V dropped 6 bases and J dropped 0 bases, with 12 bases sitting between them. CDR3 length: 14 residues. In nucleotides, the CDR3 is TGTGCCAGCAGGGTCGAGTTAAGCTCCTACGAGCAGTACTTC. Protein sequence: CASRVELSSYEQYF.